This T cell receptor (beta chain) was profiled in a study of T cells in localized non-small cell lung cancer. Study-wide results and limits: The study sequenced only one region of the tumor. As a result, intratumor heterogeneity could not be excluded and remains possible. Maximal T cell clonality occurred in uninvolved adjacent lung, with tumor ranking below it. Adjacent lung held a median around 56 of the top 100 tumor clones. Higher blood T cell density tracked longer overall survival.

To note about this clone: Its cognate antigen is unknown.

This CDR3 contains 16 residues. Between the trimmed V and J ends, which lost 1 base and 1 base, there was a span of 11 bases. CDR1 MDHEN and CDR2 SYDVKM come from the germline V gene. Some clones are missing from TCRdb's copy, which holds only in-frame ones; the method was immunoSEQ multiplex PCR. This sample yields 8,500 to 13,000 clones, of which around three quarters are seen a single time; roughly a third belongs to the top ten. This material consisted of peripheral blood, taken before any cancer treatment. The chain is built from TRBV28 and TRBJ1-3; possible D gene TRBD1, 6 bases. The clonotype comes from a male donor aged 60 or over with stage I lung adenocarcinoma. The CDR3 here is CASSLSGARSGNTIYF. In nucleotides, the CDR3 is TGTGCCAGCAGTTTATCAGGGGCGCGGTCTGGAAACACCATATATTTT.